The 5 T cell receptor beta chains listed next were all sequenced from one sample in a study of graft-versus-host responses after intestinal transplantation. Method: immunoSEQ multiplex PCR; TCRdb's copy keeps in-frame clones and lacks some. The top ten clones hold 6.5% to 8.5% of a sample with some 70,000 clones, over 85% of them seen once. Here the sequenced sample was bone marrow, taken 700 to 850 days after intestinal transplantation. All receptors come from a human patient who received an intestinal transplant, so some T cells may come from the graft donor.

The chain recombines TRBV5-6 with TRBJ2-7; 9 bases line up with TRBD1. The CDR3 loop spans 14 amino acids. CDR1 and CDR2 from the germline V gene are SGHDT and YYEEEE. Trimming took 3 bases from V and 3 from J; bases not matched to a gene: 4. In DNA form, the CDR3 reads TGTGCCAGCAGCTCCCCGGGACAGGGCTACGAGCAGTACTTC. This gives the protein CASSSPGQGYEQYF.

CDR3 amino acids: CASSSLAGELEQYF. DNA for the CDR3: TGCGCCAGCAGCTCACTAGCGGGGGAGCTCGAGCAGTACTTC. The chain uses TRBV5-1 and TRBJ2-7; the match to TRBD2 covers 11 bases. Losses at the gene ends were 3 bases for V and 6 bases for J; bases not matched to a gene: 5. The germline V gene encodes CDR1 SGHRS and CDR2 YFSETQ. This CDR3 contains 14 residues.

The sample holds one count of this clone. The CDR3 DNA sequence: TGTGCCAGCAGCTTAGGTTACAGGGGAAGCACCGGGGAGCTGTTTTTT. It is translated as CASSLGYRGSTGELFF. The V and J genes are TRBV7-6 and TRBJ2-2; 7 bases fit TRBD1. V lost 1 base to trimming and J lost 4 bases; unmatched junction nucleotides: 6. The CDR3 covers 16 residues. CDR1 and CDR2 from the germline V gene are SGHVS and FNYEAQ.

The J gene is TRBJ2-7, the V gene TRBV27, with 8 bases aligning to TRBD1. CDR3 size: 13 residues. The trim removed 3 bases at V and 4 bases at J, leaving 2 bases unmatched. Looked up from germline, CDR1 is MNHEY and CDR2 is SMNVEV (reference sequence). Written as DNA, the CDR3 is TGTGCCAGCAGTTTCAACAGGGGGTACGAGCAGTACTTC. Encoded protein: CASSFNRGYEQYF.

The chain is built from TRBV5-1 and TRBJ1-1; a weak D match, TRBD1 (5 bases). V gave up 4 bases and J gave up 1 base, with 14 bases separating them. There are 15 residues in the CDR3. Germline values: CDR1 SGHRS, CDR2 YFSETQ. CDR3 in DNA: TGCGCCAGCAGCCCGCCGGGACTCCCGAACACTGAAGCTTTCTTT. It codes for CASSPPGLPNTEAFF.